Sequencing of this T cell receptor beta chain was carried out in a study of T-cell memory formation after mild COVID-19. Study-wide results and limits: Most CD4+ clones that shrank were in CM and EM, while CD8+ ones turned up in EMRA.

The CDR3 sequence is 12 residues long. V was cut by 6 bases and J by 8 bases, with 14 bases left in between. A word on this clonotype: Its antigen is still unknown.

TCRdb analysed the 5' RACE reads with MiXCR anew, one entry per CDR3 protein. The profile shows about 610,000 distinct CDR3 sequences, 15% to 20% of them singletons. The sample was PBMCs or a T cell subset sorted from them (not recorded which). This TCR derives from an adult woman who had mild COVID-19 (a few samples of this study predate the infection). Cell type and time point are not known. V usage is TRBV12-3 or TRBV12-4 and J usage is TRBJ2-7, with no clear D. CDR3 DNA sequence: TGTGCCAGCAGCCCAGGACGCGATAAGCAGTACTTC. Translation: CASSPGRDKQYF.